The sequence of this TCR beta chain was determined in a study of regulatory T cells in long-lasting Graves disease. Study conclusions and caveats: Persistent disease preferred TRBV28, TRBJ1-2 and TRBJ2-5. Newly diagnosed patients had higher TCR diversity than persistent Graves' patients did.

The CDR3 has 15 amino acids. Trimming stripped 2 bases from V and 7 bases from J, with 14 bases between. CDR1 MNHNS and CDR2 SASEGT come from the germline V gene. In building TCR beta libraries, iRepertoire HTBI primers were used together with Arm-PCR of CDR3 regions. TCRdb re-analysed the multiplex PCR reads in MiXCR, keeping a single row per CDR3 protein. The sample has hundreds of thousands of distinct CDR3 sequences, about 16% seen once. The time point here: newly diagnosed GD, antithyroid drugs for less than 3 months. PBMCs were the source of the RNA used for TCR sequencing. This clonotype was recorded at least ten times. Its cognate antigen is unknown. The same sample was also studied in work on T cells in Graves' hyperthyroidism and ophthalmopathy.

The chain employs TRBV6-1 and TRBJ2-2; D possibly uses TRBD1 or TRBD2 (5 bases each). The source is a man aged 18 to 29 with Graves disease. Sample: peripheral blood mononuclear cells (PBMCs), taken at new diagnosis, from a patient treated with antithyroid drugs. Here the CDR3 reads CASSEWGRGGGELFF. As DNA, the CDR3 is TGTGCCAGCAGTGAATGGGGGAGAGGTGGCGGGGAGCTGTTTTTT.